The T cell receptor beta chain described here comes from a study of blood T cell repertoires in COVID-19. On the study more broadly: Acute and convalescent COVID-19 specimens originated in the United States, Italy and Spain.

Authors' methods: Using reference gene primer amplification, nucleated cell counts were estimated. The table came from immunoSEQ multiplex PCR; TCRdb's copy has only in-frame clones and leaves some out. V, J and clone size are taken as reported in that table, and D and trimming were inferred from the DNA itself. The data hold approximately 250,000 clones, with around 85% observed a single time. Recruitment covered 20 to 25 US areas and drew participants whose ages spanned roughly 18 to 100 years. Cohort placement rested on clinical history that participants reported themselves. Sequencing was done on a sample of PBMCs or T cells enriched from blood (not recorded which). The sequence was collected from a woman in her forties or fifties with acute COVID-19.

CDR3 DNA: TGTGCCAGCAGCTTTGGACAGAGCACAGATACGCAGTATTTT. This encodes CASSFGQSTDTQYF. V gene TRBV7-8 combines with J gene TRBJ2-3; tentative D call: TRBD1 (6 bases). The V end lost 3 bases, the J end lost 0 bases, and 7 bases lay between the germline ends. Per germline, CDR1 SGHVS and CDR2 FQNEAQ. The CDR3 has 14 residues.